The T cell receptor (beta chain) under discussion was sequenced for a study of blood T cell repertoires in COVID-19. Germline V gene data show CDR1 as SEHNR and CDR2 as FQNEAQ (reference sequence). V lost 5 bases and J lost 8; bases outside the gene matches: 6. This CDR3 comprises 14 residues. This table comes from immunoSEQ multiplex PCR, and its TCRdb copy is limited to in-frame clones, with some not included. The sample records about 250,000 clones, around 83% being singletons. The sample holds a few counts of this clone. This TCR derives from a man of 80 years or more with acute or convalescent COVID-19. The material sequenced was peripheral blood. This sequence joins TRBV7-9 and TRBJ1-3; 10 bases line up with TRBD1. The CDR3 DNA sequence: TGTGCCAGCAGCGCCGGGACAGGGGAGGACACCATATATTTT. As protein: CASSAGTGEDTIYF.